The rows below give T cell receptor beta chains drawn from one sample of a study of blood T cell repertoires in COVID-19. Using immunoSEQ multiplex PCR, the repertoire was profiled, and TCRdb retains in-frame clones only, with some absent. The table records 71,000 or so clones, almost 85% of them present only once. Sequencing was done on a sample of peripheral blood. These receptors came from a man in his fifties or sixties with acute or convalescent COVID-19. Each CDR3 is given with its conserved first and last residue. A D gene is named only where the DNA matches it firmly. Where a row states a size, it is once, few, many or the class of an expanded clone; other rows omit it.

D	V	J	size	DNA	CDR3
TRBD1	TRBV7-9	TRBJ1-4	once	TGTGCCAGCAGCTCCTCACAGGGGGGAAGGACTAATGAAAAACTGTTTTTT	CASSSSQGGRTNEKLFF
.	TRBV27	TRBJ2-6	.	TGTGCCAGCAGTTTATCGGGCAGAGCTGGGGCCAACGTCCTGACTTTC	CASSLSGRAGANVLTF
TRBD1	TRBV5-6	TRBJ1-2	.	TGTGCCAGCAGCTTGGATCCGACAGGGGACGGCTACACCTTC	CASSLDPTGDGYTF
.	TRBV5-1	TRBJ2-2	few	TGCGCCAGCAGCTTGATGACAGGAGACACCGGGGAGCTGTTTTTT	CASSLMTGDTGELFF
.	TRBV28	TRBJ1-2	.	TGTGCCAGCAGCCGATACAGTGATGGCTACACCTTC	CASSRYSDGYTF
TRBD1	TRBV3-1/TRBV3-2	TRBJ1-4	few	TGTGCCAGCAGCCGACTCAACACACGACAGGGGAGGAGTGAAAAACTGTTTTTT	CASSRLNTRQGRSEKLFF
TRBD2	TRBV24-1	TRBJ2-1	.	TGTGCCACCAGTGATTTCGGGACTAGCGGGAGGGCCCAGGAGCAGTTCTTC	CATSDFGTSGRAQEQFF
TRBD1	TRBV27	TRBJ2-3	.	TGTGCCAGCAGCCGGGACAGGGGAGATACGCAGTATTTT	CASSRDRGDTQYF
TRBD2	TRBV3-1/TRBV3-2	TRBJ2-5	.	TGTGCCAGCAGCCAAGGTACTAGCGCCCTCCAAGAGACCCAGTACTTC	CASSQGTSALQETQYF
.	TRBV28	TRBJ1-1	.	TGTGCCAGCAGACTATACACTGAAGCTTTCTTT	CASRLYTEAFF
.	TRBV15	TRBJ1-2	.	TGTGCCACCAGCAGACTGACCGGGGCTAACTATGGCTACACCTTC	CATSRLTGANYGYTF
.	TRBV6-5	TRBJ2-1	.	TGTGCCAGCAGTTACTCGAGGCTAGCCTATGACACTGAGCAGTTCTTC	CASSYSRLAYDTEQFF
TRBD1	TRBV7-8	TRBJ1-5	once	TGTGCCAGCACCGATGGACAGGGGGCGCGGCAGCCCCAGCATTTT	CASTDGQGARQPQHF
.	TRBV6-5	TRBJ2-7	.	TGTGCCAGCAGTTACAATCCCGTCTACGAGCAGTACTTC	CASSYNPVYEQYF
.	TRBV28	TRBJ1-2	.	TGTGCCAGCAGTACAGGATTACTAAAATATGGCTACACCTTC	CASSTGLLKYGYTF
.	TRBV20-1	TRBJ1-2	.	TGCAGTGCTAGTCGACAGGACTATGGCTACACCTTC	CSASRQDYGYTF
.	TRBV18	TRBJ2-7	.	TGTGCCAGCTCACCGCGTGTCTCCTACGAGCAGTACTTC	CASSPRVSYEQYF
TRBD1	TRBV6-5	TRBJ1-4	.	TGTGCCAGCAGTTACTCCGGGACAGGTTTAACGTTTTTT	CASSYSGTGLTFF
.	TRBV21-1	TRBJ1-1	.	TGTGCCAGACTATACAGGGACACTGAAGCTTTCTTT	CARLYRDTEAFF
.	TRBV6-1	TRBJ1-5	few	TGTGCCAGCAGTGAGATTACAGGGTATCAGCCCCAGCATTTT	CASSEITGYQPQHF